This TCR beta chain was sequenced for a study of shared clonotypes between healthy human individuals. Findings of the study overall: It was observed that 5% to 6.5% of naive CD4 clonotypes were shared across a handful of donors.

CDR1 is LNHDA, CDR2 SQIVND, per germline (reference sequence). The CDR3 has 15 residues. Trimming took off 2 bases at V and 0 bases at J, with 8 bases between the two ends. The repertoire was sequenced with immunoSEQ multiplex PCR; TCRdb's copy has only in-frame clones and lacks some. Of about 2.4 million clones in the sample, 80% to 95% were seen once. As regards this clone: Its cognate antigen is unknown.

Sequencing was done on a sample of naive CD4+ T cells from PBMCs. The subset: CD45RA+ positively selected. The gene calls are TRBV19 and TRBJ1-5; D might be TRBD1 (6 bases). This TCR was recovered from a man aged 18 to 29 in good health. Some clones in this sample may be carry-over from other donors' samples. CDR3 coding DNA: TGTGCCAGTAGTATAACAGGGAGTAGCAATCAGCCCCAGCATTTT. This sequence encodes CASSITGSSNQPQHF.